Sequencing of this T cell receptor beta chain was carried out in a study of blood T cell repertoires in COVID-19. Whole-study context: Donors in the United States, Italy and Spain gave samples during acute or convalescent COVID-19. Sample material is recorded as cDNA or gDNA derived from T cells, B-cell-depleted T cells, or PBMCs.

Study processing details: From reference gene primer amplification, estimates of nucleated cell counts were derived. The table came from immunoSEQ multiplex PCR; TCRdb's copy has only in-frame clones and leaves some out. V, J and clone size reflect that table, while D and trimming were determined from the DNA. The sample includes around 250,000 clones, 80% to 90% seen only once; the top ten take 6.2%. In germline, CDR1 is SGDLS, CDR2 YYNGEE. V was clipped by 3 bases and J by 2 bases; unmatched bases: 6. The CDR3 runs to 15 residues. The genes are TRBV9 and TRBJ2-3; 7 positions agree with TRBD1. The source of this sequence is a man aged 55 to 70 with acute or convalescent COVID-19. Sequenced sample: peripheral blood. CDR3 sequence: CASSDHRGFTDTQYF. In DNA form, the CDR3 reads TGTGCCAGCAGCGACCACAGGGGATTCACAGATACGCAGTATTTT.